This TCR beta chain derives from a study of monozygotic twins with inflammatory bowel disease. An amount of about 3,500 ng of total RNA was used for each TCR library. For every sample, eight separate reactions were used to make cDNA. PCR of TCRalpha and TCRbeta cDNA was nested, with two rounds of around 16 and 10 cycles. TCRdb re-called the 5' RACE reads and gives one entry per CDR3 protein, without DNA. This table holds about 450,000 distinct CDR3 sequences. The CDR3 consists of 14 residues. Germline V gene data show CDR1 as ENHRY and CDR2 as SYGVKD. Sequencing was done on a sample of blood. This TCR was sampled from a human donor with ulcerative colitis or Crohn's disease, or a healthy co-twin of an affected twin (not recorded which). The chain recombines TRBV10-3 with TRBJ1-1. The CDR3 is CAISELYSGGEAFF.